These T cell receptor beta chains were read from a single sample in a study of T-cell reconstitution after alpha-beta-depleted transplantation in children. Each CDR3 protein gets one entry after TCRdb re-called the PCR reads with MiXCR. The data show around 440,000 distinct CDR3 sequences, 15% to 20% seen once. The material sequenced was PBMCs, mostly from graft donor cells, taken 360 days after TCRalphabeta/CD19-depleted stem cell transplant. These receptors were obtained from a boy under three years old who had a stem cell transplant for Wiskott-Aldrich syndrome, so the T cells may come from the graft donor. Both conserved end residues are part of each CDR3. A D gene is named only where the DNA matches it firmly. Some rows mark clone size as missing; the rest say once, few, many or name a class of expanded clone.

TRBV10-3,TRBJ2-7,NA,NA,CAISEPKDRYEQYF,TGTGCCATCAGTGAGCCGAAAGATAGATACGAGCAGTACTTC
TRBV2,TRBJ2-3,NA,NA,CASRTGISTDTQYF,TGTGCCAGCAGGACAGGAATAAGCACAGATACGCAGTATTTT
TRBV6-2/TRBV6-3,TRBJ2-2,NA,NA,CASSYPILNGELFF,TGTGCCAGCAGTTACCCGATTCTAAACGGGGAGCTGTTTTTT
TRBV19,TRBJ2-7,few,TRBD2,CASSHRLAGVGYEQYF,TGTGCCAGTAGCCATCGACTAGCGGGAGTTGGATACGAGCAGTACTTC
TRBV6-6,TRBJ2-7,once,NA,CANPTYEQYF,TGTGCCAACCCCACCTACGAGCAGTACTTC
TRBV12-3/TRBV12-4,TRBJ2-1,NA,NA,CASVTGSLFRDVNNEQFF,TGTGCCAGCGTAACAGGAAGTCTTTTCCGGGATGTCAACAATGAGCAGTTCTTC
TRBV5-1,TRBJ2-1,few,NA,CASSFPEAADSYNEQFF,TGCGCCAGCAGCTTCCCCGAGGCAGCCGACTCCTACAATGAGCAGTTCTTC
TRBV30,TRBJ2-4,few,NA,CAWSPGPTENIQYF,TGTGCCTGGAGTCCCGGTCCGACTGAAAACATTCAGTACTTC
TRBV5-1,TRBJ2-5,NA,NA,CASSFQTTSTPWETQYF,TGCGCCAGCAGCTTCCAAACCACTAGTACCCCGTGGGAGACCCAGTACTTC
TRBV29-1,TRBJ2-2,NA,NA,CSVGMRVWTGELFF,TGCAGCGTTGGAATGCGGGTGTGGACCGGGGAGCTGTTTTTT
TRBV4-3,TRBJ1-1,NA,NA,CASSPGQRNTEAFF,TGCGCCAGCAGCCCCGGACAGCGGAACACTGAAGCTTTCTTT
TRBV21-1,TRBJ2-3,few,NA,CASSKGIAGSSTDTQYF,TGTGCCAGCAGCAAAGGCATAGCGGGATCTAGCACAGATACGCAGTATTTT
TRBV12-3/TRBV12-4,TRBJ2-2,few,NA,CASRHSVATGELFF,TGTGCCAGCAGGCACAGCGTTGCGACCGGGGAGCTGTTTTTT
TRBV10-3,TRBJ2-3,few,NA,CAIKGDPGTDTQYF,TGTGCCATCAAAGGGGACCCTGGCACAGATACGCAGTATTTT
TRBV6-2/TRBV6-3,TRBJ1-6,NA,NA,CASSFFGATDQSSYNSPLHF,TGTGCCAGCAGTTTCTTCGGGGCGACCGACCAGAGCTCCTATAATTCACCCCTCCACTTT
TRBV11-2,TRBJ2-7,few,TRBD1,CASSLDWTGLAQYF,TGTGCCAGCAGCTTAGACTGGACAGGACTCGCACAGTACTTC
TRBV3-1,TRBJ1-3,NA,TRBD1,CASSPAWDSRSGNTIYF,TGTGCCAGCAGCCCTGCATGGGACAGTCGCTCTGGAAACACCATATATTTT
TRBV9,TRBJ2-5,NA,NA,CASSVDSRGQETQYF,TGTGCCAGCAGCGTAGATTCGAGGGGCCAAGAGACCCAGTACTTC
TRBV15,TRBJ2-7,NA,TRBD1,CATSHGTGDYEQYF,TGTGCCACCAGCCACGGGACAGGGGATTACGAGCAGTACTTC
TRBV12-3/TRBV12-4,TRBJ2-1,NA,NA,CASSFSSPAYNEQFF,TGTGCCAGCAGTTTTTCCTCGCCCGCCTACAATGAGCAGTTCTTC
TRBV21-1,TRBJ2-2,NA,NA,CASSMGRGVNTGELFF,TGTGCCAGCAGCATGGGGAGGGGGGTGAACACCGGGGAGCTGTTTTTT
TRBV20-1,TRBJ2-3,NA,TRBD2,CSASTASGGLGGTDTQYF,TGCAGTGCTAGCACGGCTAGCGGGGGGTTAGGGGGCACAGATACGCAGTATTTT
TRBV20-1,TRBJ1-2,NA,TRBD1,CSARVQGDDYYGYTF,TGCAGTGCTAGAGTACAGGGGGATGATTACTATGGCTACACCTTC
TRBV2,TRBJ2-2,NA,NA,CASKERPAGTGELFF,TGTGCCAGCAAAGAGAGGCCAGCTGGAACCGGGGAGCTGTTTTTT
TRBV25-1,TRBJ2-2,few,TRBD1,CASSGPQGETNTGELFF,TGTGCCAGCAGTGGCCCACAGGGGGAAACGAACACCGGGGAGCTGTTTTTT
TRBV30,TRBJ2-7,few,NA,CAWSPLPLMGHEQYF,TGTGCCTGGAGTCCCCTACCCCTAATGGGCCACGAGCAGTACTTC
TRBV12-3/TRBV12-4,TRBJ2-3,few,NA,CASSSGRRSDTQYF,TGTGCCAGCAGTTCCGGACGGCGGTCAGATACGCAGTATTTT
TRBV10-3,TRBJ2-1,NA,NA,CAISVGGTNEQFF,TGTGCCATCAGTGTCGGAGGGACCAATGAGCAGTTCTTC
TRBV6-6,TRBJ2-7,NA,NA,CASSPGPYYEQYF,TGTGCCAGCAGCCCGGGTCCATACTACGAGCAGTACTTC
TRBV4-2,TRBJ2-7,NA,NA,CASSQAQGPSYEQYF,TGTGCCAGCAGCCAAGCACAGGGACCCTCCTACGAGCAGTACTTC
TRBV4-1,TRBJ2-7,NA,NA,CASSQTPRKGYEQYF,TGCGCCAGCAGCCAGACCCCAAGAAAAGGTTACGAGCAGTACTTC
TRBV20-1,TRBJ2-1,NA,TRBD2,CSVNLAGERPTIEQFF,TGCAGTGTTAACCTAGCGGGAGAGCGTCCCACTATTGAGCAGTTCTTC
TRBV10-3,TRBJ2-2,NA,TRBD2,CAISSGLAGGTGELFF,TGTGCCATCAGTTCCGGACTAGCGGGAGGAACCGGGGAGCTGTTTTTT
TRBV2,TRBJ1-1,few,NA,CASSGPTPDTEAFF,TGTGCCAGCAGTGGACCGACACCAGACACTGAAGCTTTCTTT
TRBV12-3/TRBV12-4,TRBJ1-1,few,NA,CASSLDQGSTEAFF,TGTGCCAGCAGTTTAGATCAGGGGTCCACTGAAGCTTTCTTT
TRBV30,TRBJ1-1,few,NA,CAWSGERAAFF,TGTGCCTGGAGTGGGGAGAGGGCAGCTTTCTTT
TRBV27,TRBJ2-3,NA,NA,CASSPFGFPTDTQYF,TGTGCCAGCAGTCCGTTCGGGTTCCCCACAGATACGCAGTATTTT
TRBV5-1,TRBJ1-4,NA,NA,CASSLLRRDEKLFF,TGCGCCAGCAGCTTGTTACGGCGGGATGAAAAACTGTTTTTT
TRBV2,TRBJ2-7,NA,TRBD2,CASSGLDTSYEQYF,TGTGCCAGCAGCGGACTAGATACCTCTTACGAGCAGTACTTC
TRBV12-3/TRBV12-4,TRBJ1-4,many,NA,CASSLTRVQEKLFF,TGTGCCAGCAGCCTAACCAGGGTACAGGAAAAACTGTTTTTT
TRBV29-1,TRBJ2-7,many,NA,CSVGTSYEQYF,TGCAGCGTTGGGACATCCTACGAGCAGTACTTC
TRBV6-1,TRBJ2-7,NA,TRBD2,CASIPTSGGYEQYF,TGTGCCAGCATTCCGACTAGCGGGGGCTACGAGCAGTACTTC
TRBV7-9,TRBJ2-2,NA,TRBD2,CASSLKREYGELFF,TGTGCCAGCAGCTTAAAGCGGGAGTACGGGGAGCTGTTTTTT
TRBV7-6,TRBJ2-2,few,TRBD2,CASSLPRLAGNTGELFF,TGTGCCAGCAGCTTACCCCGACTAGCGGGAAACACCGGGGAGCTGTTTTTT
TRBV5-1,TRBJ2-1,many,NA,CASSLDGPGVDEQFF,TGCGCCAGCAGCTTGGATGGGCCGGGTGTGGATGAGCAGTTCTTC
TRBV10-3,TRBJ2-1,NA,NA,CAISESLSGMDEQFF,TGTGCCATCAGTGAGTCGCTGTCAGGGATGGATGAGCAGTTCTTC
TRBV5-1,TRBJ2-1,NA,NA,CASSSRGTQHEQFF,TGCGCCAGCAGCTCCAGAGGGACTCAGCATGAGCAGTTCTTC
TRBV12-3/TRBV12-4,TRBJ1-2,few,NA,CASSFTNYGYTF,TGTGCCAGCAGTTTTACTAACTATGGCTACACCTTC
TRBV7-9,TRBJ2-1,few,NA,CAIKGPALYNEQFF,TGTGCCATAAAGGGGCCAGCCCTTTACAATGAGCAGTTCTTC
TRBV20-1,TRBJ2-2,NA,TRBD2,CSAREGLDTGELFF,TGCAGTGCTAGAGAGGGACTAGACACCGGGGAGCTGTTTTTT
TRBV12-3/TRBV12-4,TRBJ2-5,NA,TRBD2,CASRPGLADQETQYF,TGTGCCAGCAGGCCGGGACTAGCGGACCAAGAGACCCAGTACTTC
TRBV10-3,TRBJ2-1,few,TRBD1,CAISLQGGSYNEQFF,TGTGCCATCAGCTTACAGGGGGGATCCTACAATGAGCAGTTCTTC
TRBV7-8,TRBJ2-1,few,NA,CASSLIQGKAEQFF,TGTGCCAGCAGCTTAATACAGGGAAAGGCTGAGCAGTTCTTC
TRBV25-1,TRBJ2-7,NA,TRBD1,CASSRQTGTGLYEQYF,TGTGCCAGCAGCCGTCAGACCGGGACAGGGTTGTACGAGCAGTACTTC
TRBV29-1,TRBJ2-7,NA,NA,CSGLNSLGSEQYF,TGCAGCGGTCTGAACAGCCTTGGGAGCGAGCAGTACTTC
TRBV20-1,TRBJ2-7,few,TRBD1,CSARLSRQGRQYF,TGCAGTGCTAGACTTTCCCGACAGGGCAGGCAGTACTTC
TRBV10-3,TRBJ2-7,few,NA,CATRGGKGVPTPSYEQYF,TGTGCCACCCGCGGAGGGAAGGGGGTCCCGACTCCCTCCTACGAGCAGTACTTC
TRBV4-3,TRBJ2-4,few,NA,CASSQADPGAKNIQYF,TGCGCCAGCAGCCAAGCTGACCCTGGGGCCAAAAACATTCAGTACTTC
TRBV12-3/TRBV12-4,TRBJ1-1,NA,TRBD1,CASSFGGGTMNTEAFF,TGTGCCAGCAGTTTCGGAGGGGGCACTATGAACACTGAAGCTTTCTTT